The entry below gives a single T cell receptor beta chain sequence along with its context. What it binds is not known. This record comes from a study of CD8 T cells in ankylosing spondylitis. Study results and limitations: Disease-associated clones were CD8+ and fairly uncommon in peripheral blood.

Quantitative 5'-RACE with molecular barcodes produced the TCR beta libraries. TCRdb re-derived calls from the 5' RACE reads in MiXCR, one entry per CDR3 protein. The table shows about 300,000 distinct CDR3 sequences, with more than 9% occurring only once. CDR3 length equals 15 residues. Germline CDR1 SNHLY, CDR2 FYNNEI. Trimming removed 3 bases from V and 2 bases from J, with 11 bases in between. Sequenced sample: blood, either unsorted or a sorted T cell fraction (not recorded which). The chain carries TRBV2 and TRBJ1-5; the D gene is possibly TRBD1 (6 bases). The receptor's source is a female donor with ankylosing spondylitis or in good health (not recorded which). As DNA, the CDR3 is TGTGCCAGCAGTGACGACAGGCTCGGCAATCAGCCCCAGCATTTT. It specifies CASSDDRLGNQPQHF.